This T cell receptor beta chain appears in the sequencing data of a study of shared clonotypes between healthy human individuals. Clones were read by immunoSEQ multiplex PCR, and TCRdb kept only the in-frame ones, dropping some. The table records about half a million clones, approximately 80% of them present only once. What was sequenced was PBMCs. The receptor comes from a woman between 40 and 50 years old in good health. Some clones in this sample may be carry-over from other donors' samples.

CDR3 loop: CASSEIGSNQPQHF. CDR3 DNA sequence: TGTGCCAGCAGTGAGATCGGGAGCAATCAGCCCCAGCATTTT. The gene calls are TRBV6-1 and TRBJ1-5; D remains unclear. This CDR3 region has 14 residues. Germline CDR1 reads MNHNS; CDR2 reads SASEGT. V was trimmed by 3 bases and J by 1 base, leaving 7 bases between them.